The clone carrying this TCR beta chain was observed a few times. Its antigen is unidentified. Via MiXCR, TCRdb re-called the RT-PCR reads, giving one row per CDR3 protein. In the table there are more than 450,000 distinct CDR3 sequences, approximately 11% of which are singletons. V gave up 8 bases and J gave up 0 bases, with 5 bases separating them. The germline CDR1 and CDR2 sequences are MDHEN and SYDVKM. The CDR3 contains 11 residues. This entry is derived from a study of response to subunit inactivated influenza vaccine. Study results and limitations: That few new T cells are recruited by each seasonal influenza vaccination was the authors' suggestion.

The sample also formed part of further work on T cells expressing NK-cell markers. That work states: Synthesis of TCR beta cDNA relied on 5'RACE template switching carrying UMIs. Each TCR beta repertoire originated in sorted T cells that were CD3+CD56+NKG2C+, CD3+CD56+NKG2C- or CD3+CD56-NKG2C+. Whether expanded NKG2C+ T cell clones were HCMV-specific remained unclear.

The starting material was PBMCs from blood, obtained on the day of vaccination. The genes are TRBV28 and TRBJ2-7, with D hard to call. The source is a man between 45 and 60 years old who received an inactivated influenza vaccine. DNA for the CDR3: TGTGCCAGCGCCTACTCCTACGAGCAGTACTTC. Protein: CASAYSYEQYF.